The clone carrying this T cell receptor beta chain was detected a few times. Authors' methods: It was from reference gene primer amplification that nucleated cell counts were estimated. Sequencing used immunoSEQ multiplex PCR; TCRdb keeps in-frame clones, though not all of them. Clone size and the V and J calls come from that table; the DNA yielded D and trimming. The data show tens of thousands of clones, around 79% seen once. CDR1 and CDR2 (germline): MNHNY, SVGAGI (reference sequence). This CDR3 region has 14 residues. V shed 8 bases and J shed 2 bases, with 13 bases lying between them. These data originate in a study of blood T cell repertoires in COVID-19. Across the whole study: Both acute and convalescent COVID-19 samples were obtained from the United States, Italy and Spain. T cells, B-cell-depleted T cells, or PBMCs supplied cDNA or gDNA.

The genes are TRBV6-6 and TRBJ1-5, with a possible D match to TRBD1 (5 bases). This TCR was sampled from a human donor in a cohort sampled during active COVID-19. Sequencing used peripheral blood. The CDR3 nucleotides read TGTGCCAGCGGCGGGGGGTTTGGCAATCAGCCCCAGCATTTT. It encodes CASGGGFGNQPQHF.